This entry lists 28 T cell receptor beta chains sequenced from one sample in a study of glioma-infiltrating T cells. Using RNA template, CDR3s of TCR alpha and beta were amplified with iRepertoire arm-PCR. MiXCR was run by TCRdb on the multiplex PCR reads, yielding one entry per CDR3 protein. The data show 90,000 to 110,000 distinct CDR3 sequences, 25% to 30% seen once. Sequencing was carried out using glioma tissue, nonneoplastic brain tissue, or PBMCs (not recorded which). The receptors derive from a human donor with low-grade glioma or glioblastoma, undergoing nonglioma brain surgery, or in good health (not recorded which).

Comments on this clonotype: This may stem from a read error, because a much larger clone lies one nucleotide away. In nucleotides, the CDR3 is TGTGCCAGCAGCCGTGGCCCGAACACTGAAGCTTTCTTT. The encoded protein is CASSRGPNTEAFF. J is TRBJ1-1 and V is TRBV3-1; D gene uncertain. CDR1 is LGHDT and CDR2 is YNNKEL in the germline V gene (reference sequence). Deletions cut 4 bases from V and 1 base from J, with 7 bases between. The CDR3 sequence is 13 residues long.

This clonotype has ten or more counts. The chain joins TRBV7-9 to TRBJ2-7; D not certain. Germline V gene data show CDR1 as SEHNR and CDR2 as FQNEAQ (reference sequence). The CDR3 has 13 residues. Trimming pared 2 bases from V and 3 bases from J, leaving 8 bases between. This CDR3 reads CASSLSDLYEQYF. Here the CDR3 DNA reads TGTGCCAGCAGCTTAAGCGATCTCTACGAGCAGTACTTC.

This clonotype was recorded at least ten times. The CDR3 sequence: CASIAQGVTEAFF. The CDR3 DNA is TGTGCCAGCATAGCACAGGGAGTCACTGAAGCTTTCTTT. The chain joins TRBV12-3 or TRBV12-4 to TRBJ1-1, with TRBD1 as a possible D gene (6 bases). The CDR3 length is 13 residues. Trimming stripped 7 bases from V and 4 bases from J, with 13 bases between.

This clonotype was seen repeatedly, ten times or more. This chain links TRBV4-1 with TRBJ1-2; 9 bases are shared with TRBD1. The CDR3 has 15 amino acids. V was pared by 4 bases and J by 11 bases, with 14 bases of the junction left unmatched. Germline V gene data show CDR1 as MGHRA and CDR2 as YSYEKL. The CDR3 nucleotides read TGCGCCAGCAGCCCAGTGGGGACGGACAGGGGACGGTACACCTTC. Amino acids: CASSPVGTDRGRYTF.

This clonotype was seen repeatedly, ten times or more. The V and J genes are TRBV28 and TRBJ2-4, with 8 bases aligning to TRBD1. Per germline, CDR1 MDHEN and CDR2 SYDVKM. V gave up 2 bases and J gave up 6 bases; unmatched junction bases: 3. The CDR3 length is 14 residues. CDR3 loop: CASSLPGQGNIQYF. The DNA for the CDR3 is TGTGCCAGCAGTTTACCCGGACAGGGAAACATTCAGTACTTC.

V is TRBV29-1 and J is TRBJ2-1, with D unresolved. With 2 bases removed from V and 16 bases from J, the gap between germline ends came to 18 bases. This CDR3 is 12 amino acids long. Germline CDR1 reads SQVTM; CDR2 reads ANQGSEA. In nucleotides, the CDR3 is TGCAGCGTTGAAAGAAGGCCCCCTGAGCCTTTCTTC. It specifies CSVERRPPEPFF.

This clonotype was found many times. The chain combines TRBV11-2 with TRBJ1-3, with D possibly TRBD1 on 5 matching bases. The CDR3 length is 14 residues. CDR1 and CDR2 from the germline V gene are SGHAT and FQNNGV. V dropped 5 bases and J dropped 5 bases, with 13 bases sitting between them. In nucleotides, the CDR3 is TGTGCCAGCAGCATCAGGGACGTGAGAAACACCATATATTTT. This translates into CASSIRDVRNTIYF.

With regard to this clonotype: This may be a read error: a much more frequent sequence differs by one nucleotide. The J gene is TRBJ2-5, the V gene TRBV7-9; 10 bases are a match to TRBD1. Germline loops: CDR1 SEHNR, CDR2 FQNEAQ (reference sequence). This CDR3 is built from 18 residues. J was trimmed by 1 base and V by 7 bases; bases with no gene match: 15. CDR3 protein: CASTRTSSRDRGQETQYF. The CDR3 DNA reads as TGTGCCAGCACCCGGACTTCCTCCCGGGACAGGGGCCAAGAGACCCAGTACTTC.

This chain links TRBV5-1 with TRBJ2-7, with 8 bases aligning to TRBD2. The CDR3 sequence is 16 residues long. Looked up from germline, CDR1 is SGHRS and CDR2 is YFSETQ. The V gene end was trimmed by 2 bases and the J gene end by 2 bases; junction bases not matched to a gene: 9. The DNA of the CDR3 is TGCGCCAGCAGCTTCACAGGGAGGACTAGCCCCTACGAGCAGTACTTC. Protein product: CASSFTGRTSPYEQYF.

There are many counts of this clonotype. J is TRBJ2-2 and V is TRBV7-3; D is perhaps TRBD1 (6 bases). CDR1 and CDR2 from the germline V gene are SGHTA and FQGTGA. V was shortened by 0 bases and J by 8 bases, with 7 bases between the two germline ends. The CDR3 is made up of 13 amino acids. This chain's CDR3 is CASSLTRGGELFF. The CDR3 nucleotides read TGTGCCAGCAGCTTAACCAGGGGTGGGGAGCTGTTTTTT.

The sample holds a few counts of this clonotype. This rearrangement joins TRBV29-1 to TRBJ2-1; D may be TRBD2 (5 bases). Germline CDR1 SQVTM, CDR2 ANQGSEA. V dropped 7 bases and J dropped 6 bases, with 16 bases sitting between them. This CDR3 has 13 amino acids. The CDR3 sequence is CSAEDGVSNEQFF. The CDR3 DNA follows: TGCAGCGCCGAGGACGGGGTAAGCAATGAGCAGTTCTTC.

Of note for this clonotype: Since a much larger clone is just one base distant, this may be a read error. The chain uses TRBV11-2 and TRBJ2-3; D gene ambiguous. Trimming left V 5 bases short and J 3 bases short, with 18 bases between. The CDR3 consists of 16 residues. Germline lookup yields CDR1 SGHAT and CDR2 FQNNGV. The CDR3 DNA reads TGTGCCAGCAGCGCTTTGACCGGTTTTAGAACAGATACGCAGTATTTT. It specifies CASSALTGFRTDTQYF.

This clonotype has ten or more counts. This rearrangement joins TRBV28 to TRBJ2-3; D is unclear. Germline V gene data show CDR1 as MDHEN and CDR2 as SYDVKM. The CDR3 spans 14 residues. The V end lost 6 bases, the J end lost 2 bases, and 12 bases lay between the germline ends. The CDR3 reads CASSAPADTDTQYF. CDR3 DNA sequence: TGTGCCAGCAGCGCCCCGGCAGACACAGATACGCAGTATTTT.

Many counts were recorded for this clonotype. In DNA, the CDR3 is TGTGCCAGCAGGGTACCGGGGGGGACCTACGAGCAGTACTTC. Translation gives CASRVPGGTYEQYF. This chain connects TRBV7-2 to TRBJ2-7; 8 bases agree with TRBD2. Germline V gene sequence: CDR1 SGHTA, CDR2 FQGNSA. V was pared by 6 bases and J by 2 bases, with 6 bases of the junction left unmatched. This CDR3 has 14 amino acids.

CDR3 loop: CASPLRVSYEQYF. The CDR3 region has the DNA TGTGCCAGCCCTCTGAGGGTAAGCTACGAGCAGTACTTC. This chain links TRBV27 with TRBJ2-7; tentative D call: TRBD2 (5 bases). The CDR3 sequence is 13 residues long. Germline CDR1 is MNHEY and CDR2 is SMNVEV (reference sequence). Trimming left V 8 bases short and J 3 bases short, with 14 bases between.

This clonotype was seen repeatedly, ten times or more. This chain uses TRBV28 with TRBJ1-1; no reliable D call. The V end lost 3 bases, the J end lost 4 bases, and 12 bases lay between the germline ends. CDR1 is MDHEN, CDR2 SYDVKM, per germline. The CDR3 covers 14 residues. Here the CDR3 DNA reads TGTGCCAGCAGTTTCCGGGGTCACGTCACTGAAGCTTTCTTT. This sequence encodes CASSFRGHVTEAFF.

In DNA, the CDR3 is TGTGCCAGCAGTCCCCGGATCTTATACCGGGACAGCTACGAGCAGTACTTC. Protein: CASSPRILYRDSYEQYF. This rearrangement joins TRBV6-1 to TRBJ2-7; 7 bases fit TRBD1. V shed 5 bases and J 3 bases; nucleotides not matched to a gene: 16. This CDR3 comprises 17 residues. Germline values: CDR1 MNHNS, CDR2 SASEGT.

The CDR3: CASSLAPGPYYEQYF. The CDR3 nucleotides read TGCGCCAGCAGCTTGGCCCCCGGGCCCTACTACGAGCAGTACTTC. The chain employs TRBV5-1 and TRBJ2-7; D is unclear. V lost 0 bases and J lost 3, with 13 bases in between. CDR1 and CDR2 (germline): SGHRS, YFSETQ. The CDR3 sequence is 15 residues long.

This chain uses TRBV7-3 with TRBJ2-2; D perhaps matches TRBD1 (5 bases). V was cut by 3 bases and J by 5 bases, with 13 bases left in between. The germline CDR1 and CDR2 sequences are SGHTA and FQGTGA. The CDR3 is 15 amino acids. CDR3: CASSLGQAGTGELFF. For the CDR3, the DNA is TGTGCCAGCAGCTTGGGGCAGGCAGGTACCGGGGAGCTGTTTTTT.

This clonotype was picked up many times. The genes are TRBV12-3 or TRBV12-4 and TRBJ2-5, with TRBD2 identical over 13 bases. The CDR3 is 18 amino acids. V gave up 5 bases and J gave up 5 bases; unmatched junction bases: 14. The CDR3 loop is CASSPVTSGRAGGETQYF. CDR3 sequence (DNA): TGTGCCAGCAGTCCTGTTACTAGCGGGAGGGCCGGCGGGGAGACCCAGTACTTC.

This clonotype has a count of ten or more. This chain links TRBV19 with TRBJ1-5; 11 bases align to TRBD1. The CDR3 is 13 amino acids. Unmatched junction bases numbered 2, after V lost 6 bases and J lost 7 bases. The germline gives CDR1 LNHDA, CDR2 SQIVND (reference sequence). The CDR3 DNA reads TGTGCCAGTAGCCGGGACAGGGGGCAGCCCCAGCATTTT. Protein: CASSRDRGQPQHF.

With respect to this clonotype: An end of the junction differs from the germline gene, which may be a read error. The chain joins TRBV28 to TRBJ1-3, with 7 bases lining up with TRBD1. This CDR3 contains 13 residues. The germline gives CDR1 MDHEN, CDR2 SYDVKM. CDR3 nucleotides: TGTGCCAGCAACAGGGGTTCGGGAAAAACCATGTATTTT. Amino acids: CASNRGSGKTMYF.

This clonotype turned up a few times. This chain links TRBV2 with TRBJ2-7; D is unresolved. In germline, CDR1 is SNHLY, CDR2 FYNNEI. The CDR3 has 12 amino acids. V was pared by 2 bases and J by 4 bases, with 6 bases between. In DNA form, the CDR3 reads TGTGCCAGCAGTGAATTGGAATACGAGCAGTACTTC. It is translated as CASSELEYEQYF.

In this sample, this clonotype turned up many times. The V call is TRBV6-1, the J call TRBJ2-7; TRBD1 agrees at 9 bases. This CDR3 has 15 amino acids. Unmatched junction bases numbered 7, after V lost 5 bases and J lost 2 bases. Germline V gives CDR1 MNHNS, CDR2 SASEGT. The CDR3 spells CASSPDRGKTYEQYF. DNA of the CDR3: TGTGCCAGCAGTCCCGACAGGGGGAAGACCTACGAGCAGTACTTC.

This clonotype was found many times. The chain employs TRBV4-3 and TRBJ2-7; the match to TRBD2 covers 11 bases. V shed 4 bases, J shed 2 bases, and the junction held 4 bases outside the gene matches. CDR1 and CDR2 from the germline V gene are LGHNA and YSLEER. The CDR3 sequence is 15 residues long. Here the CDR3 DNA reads TGCGCCAGCAGCCCTTTAGCGGGAGGGGCCTACGAGCAGTACTTC. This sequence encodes CASSPLAGGAYEQYF.

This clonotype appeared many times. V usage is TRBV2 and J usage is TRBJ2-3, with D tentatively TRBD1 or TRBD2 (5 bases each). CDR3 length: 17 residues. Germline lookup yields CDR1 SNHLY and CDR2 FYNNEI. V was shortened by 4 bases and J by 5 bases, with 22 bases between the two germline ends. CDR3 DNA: TGTGCCAGCAGTGTCCTTCCCCAGGGACGGCAGCAAGATACGCAGTATTTT. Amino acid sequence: CASSVLPQGRQQDTQYF. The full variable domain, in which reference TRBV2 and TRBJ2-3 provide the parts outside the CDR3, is EPEVTQTPSHQVTQMGQEVILRCVPISNHLYFYWYRQILGQKVEFLVSFYNNEISEKSEIFDDQFSVERPDGSNFTLKIRSTKLEDSAMYFCASSVLPQGRQQDTQYFGPGTRLTVL.

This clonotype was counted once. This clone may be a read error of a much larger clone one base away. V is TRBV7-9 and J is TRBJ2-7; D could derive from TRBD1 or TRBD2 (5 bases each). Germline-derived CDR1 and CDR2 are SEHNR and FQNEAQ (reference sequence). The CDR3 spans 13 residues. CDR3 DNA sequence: TGTGCCAGCAGCTCGGGACCCGACTACAAGCAGTACTTC. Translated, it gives CASSSGPDYKQYF.

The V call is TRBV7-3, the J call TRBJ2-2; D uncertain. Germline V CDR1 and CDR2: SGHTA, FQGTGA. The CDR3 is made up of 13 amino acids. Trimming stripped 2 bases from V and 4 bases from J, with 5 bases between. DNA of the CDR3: TGTGCCAGCAGCTTAGTGCCCACCGGGGAGCTGTTTTTT. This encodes CASSLVPTGELFF.